The 27 T cell receptor beta chains below were found in one sample sequenced in a study of OX40 agonist ivuxolimab in advanced cancers. Here immunoSEQ multiplex PCR was the method, and the copy in TCRdb shows in-frame clones only, minus some. Of 150,000 to 180,000 clones in the sample, 94% were seen once. The sample was CD4+ or CD8+ T cells sorted from blood, taken in a trial of the OX40 agonist ivuxolimab. The receptors shown here come from an adult with an advanced solid tumor such as melanoma, head and neck, liver or kidney cancer.

CDR3 DNA: TGTGCCAGCACCGAACGGGGACAGAGTTACGAGCAGTACTTC. Translated: CASTERGQSYEQYF. This chain connects TRBV6-1 to TRBJ2-7; TRBD1 matches at 7 bases. J was trimmed by 4 bases and V by 7 bases; bases with no gene match: 10. The CDR3 spans 14 residues. Germline V gives CDR1 MNHNS, CDR2 SASEGT.

The chain links TRBV19 to TRBJ1-3; possibly TRBD1 for D (5 bases). Trimming shortened V by 4 bases and J by 5 bases, and 18 bases separated the two germline ends. Germline V gene lookup returns CDR1 LNHDA and CDR2 SQIVND (reference sequence). This CDR3 has 16 amino acids. CDR3: CASSTPSGTGRNTIYF. The CDR3 DNA sequence: TGTGCCAGTAGTACTCCCTCCGGGACCGGAAGAAACACCATATATTTT.

The J gene is TRBJ2-3, the V gene TRBV18; D unresolved. The CDR3 spans 14 residues. Trimming removed 6 bases at V and 1 base at J, with 11 bases between. Germline CDR1 and CDR2: KGHSH and LQKENI. Here the CDR3 reads CASSSYRGTDTQYF. The DNA for the CDR3 is TGTGCCAGCTCGTCTTATAGAGGCACAGATACGCAGTATTTT. The entire variable domain, with the rest obtained from reference TRBV18 and TRBJ2-3, is as follows: NAGVMQNPRHLVRRRGQEARLRCSPMKGHSHVYWYRQLPEEGLKFMVYLQKENIIDESGMPKERFSAEFPKEGPSILRIQQVVRGDSAAYFCASSSYRGTDTQYFGPGTRLTVL.

The rearrangement links TRBV5-3 to TRBJ1-2, with a tentative D call TRBD1 (6 bases). TRBV5-3 belongs to the ORF category, with a function that is uncertain. This CDR3 spans 15 amino acids. Trimming shortened V by 5 bases and J by 3 bases, and 17 bases separated the two germline ends. CDR3: CARSYTRWGHYGYTF. CDR3 DNA: TGTGCCAGAAGTTACACCCGATGGGGGCACTATGGCTACACCTTC.

V usage is TRBV5-4 and J usage is TRBJ2-5; D perhaps matches TRBD1 (5 bases). Germline V gene sequence: CDR1 SGHNT, CDR2 YYREEE (reference sequence). Deletions cut 0 bases from V and 2 bases from J, with 5 bases between. The CDR3 extends over 13 amino acids. CDR3 protein: CASSLGQQETQYF. CDR3 bases: TGTGCCAGCAGCTTGGGACAGCAAGAGACCCAGTACTTC.

The chain has TRBV5-4 and TRBJ2-3, with TRBD1 matching 8 bases. The CDR3 covers 16 residues. Germline CDR1 reads SGHNT; CDR2 reads YYREEE (reference sequence). Trimming cost V 3 bases and J 5 bases; bases outside gene matches: 11. CDR3 sequence reads: CASSSGGQGARDTQYF. The CDR3 coding sequence is TGTGCCAGCAGCTCTGGCGGCCAGGGGGCGCGAGATACGCAGTATTTT.

The chain has TRBV6-6 and TRBJ1-6, with TRBD1 as a possible D gene (6 bases). The CDR3 has 16 amino acids. With 8 bases removed from V and 7 bases from J, the gap between germline ends came to 21 bases. In germline, CDR1 is MNHNY, CDR2 SVGAGI (reference sequence). CDR3 sequence (DNA): TGTGCCAGCTGGGGATTACAGGGAATAGGCAATTCACCCCTCCACTTT. It encodes CASWGLQGIGNSPLHF.

This chain links TRBV7-2 with TRBJ1-2; the D gene is possibly TRBD1 (5 bases). Germline V gene sequence: CDR1 SGHTA, CDR2 FQGNSA. The CDR3 totals 15 residues. V was pared by 5 bases and J by 4 bases, with 17 bases between. The chain's CDR3 is CASSRTEQAAYGYTF. DNA of the CDR3: TGTGCCAGCAGCCGAACGGAACAGGCAGCCTATGGCTACACCTTC.

This chain uses TRBV9 with TRBJ2-7, with 14 nucleotides matching TRBD2. V dropped 3 bases and J dropped 4; count of bases not matched to a gene: 3. This CDR3 has 15 residues. In germline, CDR1 is SGDLS, CDR2 YYNGEE. The chain's CDR3 is CASSEGLAGVYEQYF. The CDR3 coding sequence is TGTGCCAGCAGCGAGGGACTAGCGGGAGTGTACGAGCAGTACTTC.

The V gene is TRBV27, the J gene TRBJ2-1; TRBD2 matches at 13 bases. Looked up from germline, CDR1 is MNHEY and CDR2 is SMNVEV (reference sequence). V was clipped by 8 bases and J by 1 base; unmatched bases: 5. This CDR3 region has 16 residues. The CDR3, as DNA: TGTGCCAGCCGTCGGGGACTAGCGGGATCCTACAATGAGCAGTTCTTC. Its translation is CASRRGLAGSYNEQFF.

In its sample, this clone was seen a few times. This sequence joins TRBV6-5 and TRBJ1-1; no reliable D call. In germline, CDR1 is MNHEY, CDR2 SVGAGI. The CDR3 runs 13 residues. Trimming took off 5 bases at V and 10 bases at J, with 17 bases between the two ends. CDR3 DNA sequence: TGTGCCAGCAGTCCCCTGACGGGGAGTGGAGCTTTCTTT. Translated, it gives CASSPLTGSGAFF.

V and J are TRBV19 and TRBJ2-3; 7 nucleotides line up with TRBD1. The trim removed 6 bases at V and 0 bases at J, leaving 6 bases unmatched. Germline CDR1 and CDR2: LNHDA and SQIVND (reference sequence). The CDR3 is made up of 15 amino acids. CDR3 residues: CASSRTGPSTDTQYF. CDR3 DNA: TGTGCCAGTAGCCGGACAGGTCCTAGCACAGATACGCAGTATTTT.

This clone was picked up a small number of times. CDR3 region: CASGKSGPLPSSYNEQFF. CDR3 sequence (DNA): TGTGCCAGCGGCAAGTCCGGACCTTTGCCTAGCTCCTACAATGAGCAGTTCTTC. V is TRBV2 and J is TRBJ2-1; D remains ambiguous. V was cut by 8 bases and J by 0 bases, with 23 bases left in between. This CDR3 has 18 amino acids. Looked up from germline, CDR1 is SNHLY and CDR2 is FYNNEI.

The table lists this clone with a count of one. The chain is built from TRBV5-8 and TRBJ2-1, with a weak D call TRBD2 (6 bases). V lost 4 bases, J lost 7 bases, and 15 bases lay in between. The CDR3 runs 14 residues. CDR1 is SGHTS and CDR2 is YDEGEE in the germline V gene. CDR3 nucleotides: TGTGCCAGCAGCACGGGACTCCTTAGGAATGAGCAGTTCTTC. It translates to CASSTGLLRNEQFF.

This chain joins TRBV7-2 and TRBJ2-7, with TRBD2 as a possible D gene (5 bases). V lost 6 bases, J lost 4 bases, and 16 bases lay in between. The V gene's germline CDR1 is SGHTA and CDR2 FQGNSA. This CDR3 spans 14 amino acids. The CDR3: CASSSGGYWYEQYF. The CDR3 nucleotides read TGTGCCAGCAGTTCAGGCGGGTACTGGTACGAGCAGTACTTC.

Points on this clone: Sequence at one end of the junction differs from germline and may be a read error. V and J are TRBV14 and TRBJ1-4; 7 nucleotides align to TRBD1. CDR1 SGHDN and CDR2 FVKESK come from the germline V gene. The CDR3 totals 11 residues. The CDR3 region has the DNA TGCAGGGGGGACACTAATGAAAAACTGTTTTTT. This translates into CRGDTNEKLFF.

A word on this clone: Other DNA sequences in this specimen translate into the identical CDR3. The chain recombines TRBV28 with TRBJ1-5, with a tentative D call TRBD1 (6 bases). The V and J ends lost 5 bases and 1 base respectively, with 9 bases between them. Germline V gene sequence: CDR1 MDHEN, CDR2 SYDVKM. The CDR3 extends over 14 amino acids. This CDR3 reads CASSRGGSNQPQHF. The CDR3 coding sequence is TGTGCCAGCAGTAGGGGGGGGAGCAATCAGCCCCAGCATTTT.

The V and J genes are TRBV5-8 and TRBJ2-2; 8 bases map to TRBD1. V lost 1 base to trimming and J lost 5 bases; unmatched junction nucleotides: 4. Looked up from germline, CDR1 is SGHTS and CDR2 is YDEGEE. CDR3 length: 15 amino acids. Here the CDR3 DNA reads TGTGCCAGCAGCTTGCGACAGGGGAGGACCGGGGAGCTGTTTTTT. As protein: CASSLRQGRTGELFF.

V usage is TRBV29-1 and J usage is TRBJ1-6, with D unresolved. The germline V and J ends were trimmed by 4 bases and 9 bases, with 13 bases remaining between them. This CDR3 comprises 13 residues. Germline V CDR1 and CDR2: SQVTM, ANQGSEA. CDR3 in amino acids: CSVVDKWGSPLHF. The CDR3 DNA sequence: TGCAGCGTTGTAGACAAATGGGGTTCACCCCTCCACTTT.

This clone has a single count. J is TRBJ2-7 and V is TRBV5-5; 8 bases fit TRBD1. In germline, CDR1 is SGHKS, CDR2 YYEKEE (reference sequence). This CDR3 is built from 18 residues. V dropped 2 bases and J dropped 4; count of bases not matched to a gene: 17. The CDR3 DNA is TGTGCCAGCAGCTTACCGCTTGTGGCAGGGGGCCTTGGGTACGAGCAGTACTTC. Encoded protein: CASSLPLVAGGLGYEQYF.

The chain couples TRBV5-8 to TRBJ1-5; D might be TRBD1 (5 bases). Germline loops: CDR1 SGHTS, CDR2 YDEGEE. V lost 5 bases to trimming and J lost 7 bases, with 19 bases between them. The CDR3 sequence is 15 residues long. CDR3 amino acids: CASRRDSTSGQPQHF. The CDR3 DNA sequence: TGTGCCAGCAGACGGGACTCGACCTCGGGACAGCCCCAGCATTTT.

The V call is TRBV19, the J call TRBJ2-5, with 10 bases identical to TRBD2. Trimming cost V 10 bases and J 5 bases; bases outside gene matches: 4. The CDR3 contains 12 residues. Germline V gene sequence: CDR1 LNHDA, CDR2 SQIVND (reference sequence). CDR3 nucleotide sequence: TGTGCCACCAATAGCGGGGGGGAGACCCAGTACTTC. It codes for CATNSGGETQYF.

The sample holds one count of this clone. The rearrangement joins TRBV11-1 to TRBJ1-2; D not certain. V lost 2 bases, J lost 2 bases, and 0 bases lay in between. The CDR3 is made up of 11 amino acids. Germline V gives CDR1 SGHAT, CDR2 FQDESV (reference sequence). The DNA for the CDR3 is TGTGCCAGCAGCTTAAACTATGGCTACACCTTC. Its translation: CASSLNYGYTF.

The CDR3 nucleotides are TGCGCCAGCAGCGAAAACAGGGTGAGTGCCTCTGAAGCTTTCTTT. Translated, it gives CASSENRVSASEAFF. This chain uses TRBV5-1 with TRBJ1-1; maybe TRBD1 (6 bases). Per the germline V gene, CDR1 is SGHRS and CDR2 is YFSETQ. Trimming left V 4 bases short and J 6 bases short, with 19 bases between. The CDR3 length is 15 residues. Together with reference TRBV5-1 and TRBJ1-1, the CDR3 gives the full variable domain: KAGVTQTPRYLIKTRGQQVTLSCSPISGHRSVSWYQQTPGQGLQFLFEYFSETQRNKGNFPGRFSGRQFSNSRSEMNVSTLELGDSALYLCASSENRVSASEAFFGQGTRLTVV.

The J gene is TRBJ2-5, the V gene TRBV21-1; TRBD2, as called in the table, went unchecked against the DNA. TRBV21-1 is listed as a pseudogene. The CDR3 covers 15 residues. CDR3 in DNA: TGTGCCAGCTCCTTCGCGGGGCCCGAGGGGGAGACCCAGTACTTC. Translated, it gives CASSFAGPEGETQYF.

This clone turned up a few times. The chain combines TRBV7-9 with TRBJ1-5; perhaps TRBD1 as D (6 bases). The germline V gene has CDR1 SEHNR and CDR2 FQNEAQ (reference sequence). There are 13 residues in the CDR3. The V end lost 1 base, the J end lost 6 bases, and 7 bases lay between the germline ends. The CDR3: CASSLGGAQPQHF. CDR3 in DNA: TGTGCCAGCAGCTTAGGGGGGGCTCAGCCCCAGCATTTT.

J is TRBJ2-4 and V is TRBV27; D gene ambiguous. The CDR3 is 17 amino acids. From germline, CDR1 is MNHEY and CDR2 SMNVEV (reference sequence). The V gene lost 2 bases and the J gene lost 1 base, with 15 bases spanning the gap. In DNA form, the CDR3 reads TGTGCCAGCAGTTTAGGACGGTTGCGCAGTGCCAAAAACATTCAGTACTTC. Protein: CASSLGRLRSAKNIQYF.